The rows below give T cell receptor beta chains drawn from one sample of a study of blood T cell repertoires in COVID-19. Produced via immunoSEQ multiplex PCR; TCRdb's table is partial and in-frame only. This table holds about 130,000 clones, about four fifths found once. Input material: peripheral blood. Receptor source: a man between 60 and 75 years old with acute or convalescent COVID-19. Both conserved end residues are part of each CDR3.

>TRBV7-2|TRBJ1-3
CASSLERQGPFSGNTIYF
>TRBV15|TRBJ1-5
CATSPWGTTGMGNQPQHF
>TRBV3-1/TRBV3-2|TRBJ2-1
CASSIGGAGNEQFF
>TRBV2|TRBJ2-5
CASMGHPFGTQYF
>TRBV7-6|TRBJ1-1
CASSLEGRGPTEAFF
>TRBV5-1|TRBJ2-1
CASSWGLRDSYNEQFF
>TRBV7-9|TRBJ2-5
CASRRWTDQETQYF
>TRBV27|TRBJ1-1
CASSFTRNTEAFF
>TRBV9|TRBJ2-3
CASSVDGGKDTQYF
>TRBV27|TRBJ2-2
CASSPGLAGVRVRDTGELFF
>TRBV27|TRBJ1-2
CASSSVNYGYTF
>TRBV5-4|TRBJ1-2
CASSLSQGALWYGYTF
>TRBV10-1|TRBJ2-1
CASSEDFYNEQFF
>TRBV5-1|TRBJ1-6
CASSPGGGDSSPLHF
>TRBV5-1|TRBJ1-2
CASSLLGASGYTF
>TRBV7-6|TRBJ2-3
CASSFRDRITDTQYF
>TRBV2|TRBJ2-1
CASSEESSYNEQFF
>TRBV19|TRBJ2-6
CASSVTGPGANVLTF
>TRBV6-5|TRBJ1-2
CASSGQGGFYGYTF
>TRBV3-1/TRBV3-2|TRBJ2-7
CASSHPTGGDQQYF
>TRBV5-1|TRBJ2-3
CASSWTGFEDTQYF
>TRBV18|TRBJ2-7
CASSQTGTSSYEQYF
>TRBV18|TRBJ2-3
CASSPGLDLGSDTQYF
>TRBV11-2|TRBJ1-2
CASSSQGYGGYGYTF
>TRBV7-3|TRBJ2-2
CASSLIAGRIGELFF
>TRBV20-1|TRBJ2-3
CSARNGDTQYF
>TRBV6-1|TRBJ2-7
CASSDGDTNYEQYF
>TRBV20-1|TRBJ2-1
CSASLGTSGSSYNEQFF
>TRBV3-1/TRBV3-2|TRBJ2-5
CASSQMATLESAQYF
>TRBV10-3|TRBJ1-1
CAISERAGQNTEAFF
>TRBV24-1|TRBJ1-2
CATSAPRGQDPTNYGYTF
>TRBV10-3|TRBJ2-5
CAIRPGLSKETQYF
>TRBV9|TRBJ2-7
CASSRFDTTYEQYF
>TRBV14|TRBJ2-3
CASSPRGTGDTQYF
>TRBV29-1|TRBJ1-5
CSVRETGSNQPQHF
>TRBV28|TRBJ1-2
CASSPGDRDPGYTF
>TRBV7-8|TRBJ2-7
CASSKTGPYEQYF
>TRBV28|TRBJ1-6
CASSPTGTGNGYSPLHF
>TRBV7-7|TRBJ2-1
CASSPPRQGQGLVYNEQFF
>TRBV5-6|TRBJ1-1
CASSLGWGLNTEAFF
>TRBV19|TRBJ2-7
CASSMAGGSYEQYF
>TRBV28|TRBJ2-7
CASRPLAGEVYEQYF
>TRBV5-1|TRBJ2-4
CASSLSSTGGRAKNIQYF
>TRBV5-1|TRBJ2-1
CASSLRGGSSYNEQFF
>TRBV29-1|TRBJ2-7
CSGFVTGGSEQYF
>TRBV7-2|TRBJ2-7
CASSLRLAGVEQYF
>TRBV5-4|TRBJ2-5
CASSRDTLETQYF
>TRBV18|TRBJ1-3
CASSLASRTGGSYSGNTIYF